The T cell receptor beta chain described here comes from a study of regulatory T cells in long-lasting Graves disease. This clonotype was picked up many times. Its matching antigen is unknown. Germline V gives CDR1 KGHDR, CDR2 SFDVKD. This CDR3 has 12 amino acids. V was clipped by 6 bases and J by 4 bases, with 6 bases between them. Points from the study as a whole: Study of thyroid tissue was not done, with only peripheral blood studied. Shared public clonotypes totalled a few thousand in persistent patients, compared with just under 1,000 in new patients.

HTBI primers from iRepertoire and Arm-PCR of CDR3 regions yielded the TCR beta libraries. TCRdb re-analysed the multiplex PCR reads in MiXCR, keeping a single row per CDR3 protein. The sample yields about 310,000 distinct CDR3 sequences, 15% to 20% seen once. Time point given: newly diagnosed GD, antithyroid drugs for less than 3 months. There was RNA extracted from PBMCs, and the TCR library was made from it. The TCR comes from a female donor with Graves disease. The material sequenced was peripheral blood mononuclear cells (PBMCs), taken at new diagnosis, from a patient treated with antithyroid drugs. The chain carries TRBV24-1 and TRBJ1-5; D uncertain. Written as DNA, the CDR3 is TGTGCCACCAGTTCAGGAAATCAGCCCCAGCATTTT. Translating it yields CATSSGNQPQHF.